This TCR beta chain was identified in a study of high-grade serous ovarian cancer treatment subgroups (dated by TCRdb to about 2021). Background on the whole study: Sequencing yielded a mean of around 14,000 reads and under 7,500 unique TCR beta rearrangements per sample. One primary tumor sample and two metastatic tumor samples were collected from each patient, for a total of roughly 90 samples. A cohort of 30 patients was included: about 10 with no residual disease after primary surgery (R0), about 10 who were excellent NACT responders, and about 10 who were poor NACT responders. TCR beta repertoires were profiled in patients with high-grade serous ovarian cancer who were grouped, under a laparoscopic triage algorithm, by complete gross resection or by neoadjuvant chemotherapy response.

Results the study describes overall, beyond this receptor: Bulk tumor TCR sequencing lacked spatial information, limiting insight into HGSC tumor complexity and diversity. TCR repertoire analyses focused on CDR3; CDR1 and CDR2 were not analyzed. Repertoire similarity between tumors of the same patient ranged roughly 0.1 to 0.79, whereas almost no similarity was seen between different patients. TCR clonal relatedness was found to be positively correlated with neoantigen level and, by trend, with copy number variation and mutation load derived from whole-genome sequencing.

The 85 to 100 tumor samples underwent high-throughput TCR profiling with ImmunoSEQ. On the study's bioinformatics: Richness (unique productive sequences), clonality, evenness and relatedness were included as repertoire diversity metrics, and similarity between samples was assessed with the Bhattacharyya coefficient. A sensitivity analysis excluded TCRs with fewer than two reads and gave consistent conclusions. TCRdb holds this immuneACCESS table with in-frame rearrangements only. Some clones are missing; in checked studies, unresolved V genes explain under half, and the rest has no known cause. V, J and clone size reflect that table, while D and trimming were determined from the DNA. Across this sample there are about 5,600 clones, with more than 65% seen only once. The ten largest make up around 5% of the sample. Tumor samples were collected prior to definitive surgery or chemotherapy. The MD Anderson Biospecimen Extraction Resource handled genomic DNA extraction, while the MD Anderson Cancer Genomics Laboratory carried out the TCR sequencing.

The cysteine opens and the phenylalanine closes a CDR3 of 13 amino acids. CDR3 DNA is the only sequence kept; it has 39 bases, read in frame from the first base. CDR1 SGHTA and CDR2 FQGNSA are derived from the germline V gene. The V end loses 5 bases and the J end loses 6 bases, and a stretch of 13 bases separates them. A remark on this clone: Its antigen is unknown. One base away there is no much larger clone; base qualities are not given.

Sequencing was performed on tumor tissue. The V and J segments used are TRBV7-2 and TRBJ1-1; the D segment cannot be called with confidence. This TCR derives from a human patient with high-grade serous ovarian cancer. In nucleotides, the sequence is TGTGCCAGCAGCCTCCCAGGTTCGTCTGAAGCTTTCTTT. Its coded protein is CASSLPGSSEAFF. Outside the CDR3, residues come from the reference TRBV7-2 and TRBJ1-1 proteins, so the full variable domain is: GAGVSQSPSNKVTEKGKDVELRCDPISGHTALYWYRQSLGQGLEFLIYFQGNSAPDKSGLPSDRFSAERTGGSVSTLTIQRTQQEDSAVYLCASSLPGSSEAFFGQGTRLTVV.